A selection of T cell receptor beta chains follows, all from one sample in a study of T cells in localized non-small cell lung cancer. Data came from immunoSEQ multiplex PCR; TCRdb stores just in-frame clones and leaves some out. The sample lists about 30,000 clones, approximately 88% occurring once. Sequenced here: peripheral blood, sampled before any cancer treatment. These receptors originate from a male donor older than 55 with stage I lung adenocarcinoma. The CDR3 runs from the conserved cysteine through the conserved F or W. D genes are given only for firm matches. Size values are once, few and many counts, or a class for expanded clones, and some rows have none.

D gene	J gene	V gene	CDR3 length	clone size	CDR3 DNA	CDR3 protein
.	TRBJ2-7	TRBV11-2	16	.	TGTGCCAGCAGCTCCCAACCTGGCCTAGCGTCCTACGAGCAGTACTTC	CASSSQPGLASYEQYF
.	TRBJ1-1	TRBV19	14	.	TGTGCCAGTACTTCGTATGGGGGCGTCGGGGAAGCTTTCTTT	CASTSYGGVGEAFF
.	TRBJ2-5	TRBV29-1	13	.	TGCAGCGTCCGACGGACGTTCGGGGAGACCCAGTACTTC	CSVRRTFGETQYF
.	TRBJ1-6	TRBV13	14	.	TGTGCCAGCAGCTTAGAGGCAGGGAATTCACCCCTCCACTTT	CASSLEAGNSPLHF
.	TRBJ2-2	TRBV28	13	.	TGTGCCAGCAGGGAGGGTTTTCACGGGGAGCTGTTTTTT	CASREGFHGELFF
.	TRBJ1-4	TRBV18	15	.	TGTGCCAGCTCGCCTCAGGGGTCAACTAATGAAAAACTGTTTTTT	CASSPQGSTNEKLFF
.	TRBJ2-3	TRBV5-8	16	.	TGTGCCAGCAGCTTGCAGACAGGTCTTAGCACAGATACGCAGTATTTT	CASSLQTGLSTDTQYF
TRBD2	TRBJ2-7	TRBV2	15	.	TGTGCCAGCAGTGAGGTCTGGGGGGGAGGGCGCGAGCAGTACTTC	CASSEVWGGGREQYF
TRBD1	TRBJ1-5	TRBV7-2	13	.	TGTGCCAGCAGCTCAGACAGGGACCAGCCCCAGCATTTT	CASSSDRDQPQHF
.	TRBJ1-4	TRBV2	12	once	TGTGCCAGCAAGGGAGACAATGAAAAACTGTTTTTT	CASKGDNEKLFF
.	TRBJ1-3	TRBV5-1	16	.	TGCGCCAGCAGCTTGGTTACGGGCGTTACTGGAAACACCATATATTTT	CASSLVTGVTGNTIYF
.	TRBJ1-6	TRBV7-3	12	few	TGTGCCAGCAGCTTTGGACCCTCACCCCTCCACTTT	CASSFGPSPLHF
.	TRBJ1-5	TRBV2	17	.	TGTGCCAGCAGTGTTATAATGAGGGCGGTGAGCAATCAGCCCCAGCATTTT	CASSVIMRAVSNQPQHF
TRBD1	TRBJ1-1	TRBV2	13	once	TGTGCCAGCACGCTTCTTCCGGGACAGGAAGCTTTCTTT	CASTLLPGQEAFF
.	TRBJ2-3	TRBV4-2	13	.	TGTGCCAGCAGCCAAGAGGGGATAGATACGCAGTATTTT	CASSQEGIDTQYF
.	TRBJ1-5	TRBV6-4	15	few	TGTGCCAGCAGCGCGACAGGACTTAGCAATCAGCCCCAGCATTTT	CASSATGLSNQPQHF
TRBD1	TRBJ1-5	TRBV7-2	14	.	TGTGCCAGCAGCTCGCAGGGGGCGGATCAGCCCCAGCATTTT	CASSSQGADQPQHF
TRBD1	TRBJ1-1	TRBV28	13	.	TGTGCCAGCAGTGACAGGGCGAACACTGAAGCTTTCTTT	CASSDRANTEAFF
TRBD1	TRBJ1-1	TRBV30	15	.	TGTGCCTGGAGTGCCTCGGACAGGGGGGACACTGAAGCTTTCTTT	CAWSASDRGDTEAFF
.	TRBJ2-7	TRBV7-2	14	.	TGTGCCAGCAGCTTCTCGAGGACTACCTACGAGCAGTACTTC	CASSFSRTTYEQYF
.	TRBJ2-5	TRBV11-2	11	.	TGTGCCAGCAGCTTAGGGGAGACCCAGTACTTC	CASSLGETQYF
TRBD2	TRBJ2-7	TRBV6-5	16	.	TGTGCCAGCAGTTACTCGAGGGTAGCGGGGATCTACGAGCAGTACTTC	CASSYSRVAGIYEQYF
.	TRBJ2-3	TRBV5-1	15	.	TGCGCCAGCAGCTTGGCCGGGGACCGCACAGATACGCAGTATTTT	CASSLAGDRTDTQYF
TRBD2	TRBJ2-1	TRBV7-3	16	.	TGTGCCAGCAGCCCGGGACTAGCGGGGGGGCTGAATGAGCAGTTCTTC	CASSPGLAGGLNEQFF